This entry is about one TCR beta chain. Its antigen is as yet unknown. The entirety of the isolated RNA underwent reverse transcription, so expressed TCRB transcripts were sequenced. The assay was immunoSEQ multiplex PCR, and TCRdb's table has in-frame clones only and misses some. The table lists roughly 230,000 clones, over 8.5% of them singletons. This sample is drawn from a study of beta chain features in type 1 diabetes. Germline V gives CDR1 GTSNPN, CDR2 SVGIG (reference sequence). The CDR3 contains 13 residues. Trimming removed 2 bases from V and 4 bases from J, with 9 bases in between. Broader study findings: For Type 1 diabetes patients, all four CD4+ subsets carried TCRB CDR3s that were moderately but significantly shorter. Among patients, naive, central memory and Treg TCRB repertoires appeared more similar than among healthy donors.

The sequence derives from a woman aged 18-29 years in good health. Sequencing was done on a sample of naive CD4+ T cells from blood. The J gene is TRBJ1-5, the V gene TRBV30; D might be TRBD1 (5 bases). The CDR3 region has the DNA TGTGCCTGGAGTACGACAGCTAATCAGCCCCAGCATTTT. Its protein product is CAWSTTANQPQHF.